This entry lists 25 T cell receptor beta chains sequenced from one sample in a study of Graves' ophthalmopathy and Graves' hyperthyroidism. As the template, RNA transcripts were used to amplify TCR beta CDR3 regions. First-round RT-PCR used HTBI primers; second-round multiplex PCR followed. TCRdb passed the multiplex PCR reads through MiXCR, listing each CDR3 protein once. The sample carries around 660,000 distinct CDR3 sequences, about 41% recorded once. What was sequenced was peripheral blood. All receptors come from an adult man with Graves' ophthalmopathy.

The genes are TRBV10-3 and TRBJ1-1; D call uncertain. The CDR3 has 13 amino acids. The germline V gene has CDR1 ENHRY and CDR2 SYGVKD. V was clipped by 6 bases and J by 6 bases, with 14 bases between them. The CDR3 region is CAIRDDLGSEAFF. The CDR3 region has the DNA TGTGCCATCAGAGATGACTTAGGGTCTGAAGCTTTCTTT.

Many counts were recorded for this clonotype. The junction differs from germline at one of its ends, possibly a read error. V and J are TRBV10-3 and TRBJ1-6; no definite D call. CDR1 is ENHRY and CDR2 is SYGVKD in the germline V gene. The CDR3 consists of 14 residues. As DNA, the CDR3 is TGTGCCAGCAGTGAAGAGGGAGAGAAATCACCCCTCCACTTT. Translation gives CASSEEGEKSPLHF.

This clonotype showed up just a few times. The chain joins TRBV9 to TRBJ2-5, with a tentative D call TRBD2 (6 bases). Per germline, CDR1 SGDLS and CDR2 YYNGEE. This CDR3 has 16 residues. The V and J ends lost 4 bases and 4 bases respectively, with 20 bases between them. This CDR3 reads CASSQGLPAGGETQYF. The CDR3 DNA is TGTGCCAGCAGCCAAGGGTTGCCAGCGGGCGGAGAGACCCAGTACTTC.

In its sample, this clonotype was seen many times. This sequence joins TRBV7-2 and TRBJ2-7; TRBD1 is a possible D gene (6 bases). Looked up from germline, CDR1 is SGHTA and CDR2 is FQGNSA. The CDR3 is 15 residues long. V gave up 5 bases and J gave up 2 bases, with 16 bases separating them. CDR3 DNA: TGTGCCAGCAGCCCGAGCGCAGACAGGCCCTACGAGCAGTACTTC. It yields the protein CASSPSADRPYEQYF. Full variable domain (missing parts from reference TRBV7-2 and TRBJ2-7): GAGVSQSPSNKVTEKGKDVELRCDPISGHTALYWYRQSLGQGLEFLIYFQGNSAPDKSGLPSDRFSAERTGGSVSTLTIQRTQQEDSAVYLCASSPSADRPYEQYFGPGTRLTVT.

The chain employs TRBV19 and TRBJ1-1; 7 bases are a match to TRBD1. The germline CDR1 and CDR2 sequences are LNHDA and SQIVND (reference sequence). The CDR3 is 14 residues long. V dropped 0 bases and J dropped 6; count of bases not matched to a gene: 4. CDR3 bases: TGTGCCAGTAGTATAGAAGGACAGGCAGCTGAAGCTTTCTTT. Residues: CASSIEGQAAEAFF.

This clonotype came up many times. The genes are TRBV9 and TRBJ1-4, with a weak D call TRBD1 (5 bases). This CDR3 spans 15 amino acids. Germline loops: CDR1 SGDLS, CDR2 YYNGEE. The germline V and J ends were trimmed by 1 base and 7 bases, with 14 bases remaining between them. CDR3 nucleotide sequence: TGTGCCAGCAGCGTACGCGCAGGGCAGACTGAAAAACTGTTTTTT. Protein product: CASSVRAGQTEKLFF. Full variable domain (outside the CDR3, taken from reference TRBV9 and TRBJ1-4): DSGVTQTPKHLITATGQRVTLRCSPRSGDLSVYWYQQSLDQGLQFLIQYYNGEERAKGNILERFSAQQFPDLHSELNLSSLELGDSALYFCASSVRAGQTEKLFFGSGTQLSVL.

V and J are TRBV7-9 and TRBJ2-3; no definite D call. The CDR3 consists of 13 residues. V lost 2 bases, J lost 5 bases, and 8 bases lay in between. The germline V gene encodes CDR1 SEHNR and CDR2 FQNEAQ (reference sequence). The CDR3 DNA is TGTGCCAGCAGCTTATTTTCGGGAGATACGCAGTATTTT. This translates into CASSLFSGDTQYF.

This clonotype was counted ten times or more. The rearrangement uses TRBV6-1 and TRBJ2-5; 7 bases align to TRBD1. The junction had 11 bases not matched to a gene; V was cut back by 6 bases and J by 4 bases. CDR1 is MNHNS and CDR2 is SASEGT in the germline V gene. CDR3 length: 15 residues. DNA for the CDR3: TGTGCCAGCAGCTGGGACAGAGACACCTTAGAGACCCAGTACTTC. Protein: CASSWDRDTLETQYF.

The gene calls are TRBV7-7 and TRBJ2-3, with D unclear. Germline assignment: CDR1 SSHAT and CDR2 FNYEAQ (reference sequence). CDR3 length: 13 residues. Trimming removed 5 bases at V and 3 bases at J, with 9 bases between. CDR3 region: CASSTAATDTQYF. CDR3 DNA sequence: TGTGCCAGCAGCACGGCAGCGACAGATACGCAGTATTTT.

In this sample, this clonotype turned up many times. The gene calls are TRBV7-2 and TRBJ2-2; 9 bases are a match to TRBD2. J lost 7 bases, V lost 5 bases, and 8 bases had no gene match. This CDR3 has 15 residues. Germline CDR1 reads SGHTA; CDR2 reads FQGNSA. The CDR3 coding sequence is TGTGCCAGCAGCACCCCGGGACTAGCAATCGGGGAGCTGTTTTTT. Translating it yields CASSTPGLAIGELFF.

This clonotype was found many times. Germline is not matched at one junction end, which may reflect a read error. The chain links TRBV5-1 to TRBJ2-2; TRBD1 aligns across 8 bases. Germline CDR1 is SGHRS and CDR2 is YFSETQ. The CDR3 has 15 amino acids. Written as DNA, the CDR3 is TGTGCCAGCAGCCTTGGACAGGGCGGTACCGGGGAGCTGTTTTTT. It translates to CASSLGQGGTGELFF.

The CDR3 coding sequence is TGCGCCAGCAGCCAACTCCGACTAGCGGGAGGAAGGAGGGACGAGCAGTACTTC. This sequence encodes CASSQLRLAGGRRDEQYF. The rearrangement uses TRBV4-1 and TRBJ2-7, with 13 nucleotides matching TRBD2. The CDR3 covers 18 residues. After removal of 2 bases from V and 5 bases from J, the junction contained 12 bases not matched to a gene. CDR1 and CDR2 (germline): MGHRA, YSYEKL.

This clonotype was recorded many times. The rearrangement joins TRBV15 to TRBJ2-7; D unresolved. V lost 0 bases and J 6 bases, leaving 6 bases between the germline ends. The CDR3 is 12 residues long. Germline CDR1 reads LNHNV; CDR2 reads YYDKDF (reference sequence). The CDR3 DNA reads TGTGCCACCAGCAGAGATCGAGGCGAGCAGTACTTC. Its translation is CATSRDRGEQYF.

The sample holds many counts of this clonotype. The rearrangement joins TRBV19 to TRBJ2-5, with D perhaps matching TRBD2 (6 bases). The CDR3 contains 12 residues. The V end lost 5 bases, the J end lost 3 bases, and 7 bases lay between the germline ends. Germline CDR1 reads LNHDA; CDR2 reads SQIVND (reference sequence). CDR3 sequence: CASSPGEETQYF. CDR3 coding DNA: TGTGCCAGTAGTCCGGGAGAAGAGACCCAGTACTTC.

This clonotype came up a few times. V is TRBV7-2 and J is TRBJ1-2, with 7 bases matching TRBD1. The CDR3 contains 15 residues. Trimming removed 9 bases from V and 4 bases from J; junction bases left unmatched: 14. In germline, CDR1 is SGHTA, CDR2 FQGNSA. The DNA of the CDR3 is TGTGCCAGTAATACTAAGGGGGCTTTAGGCTATGGCTACACCTTC. It specifies CASNTKGALGYGYTF.

There are many counts of this clonotype. The chain employs TRBV20-1 and TRBJ1-6; D gene uncertain. There are 14 residues in the CDR3. Germline V gene lookup returns CDR1 DFQATT and CDR2 SNEGSKA (reference sequence). Deletions cut 1 base from V and 3 bases from J, with 7 bases between. The CDR3 DNA reads as TGCAGTGCTAGAGTTACGGACTATAATTCACCCCTCCACTTT. Translating it yields CSARVTDYNSPLHF.

This clonotype came up many times. The chain recombines TRBV2 with TRBJ1-1; D remains ambiguous. Between the trimmed V and J ends, which lost 6 bases and 6 bases, there was a span of 17 bases. This CDR3 contains 14 residues. The germline CDR1 and CDR2 sequences are SNHLY and FYNNEI. CDR3 region: CASRKLLTGPEAFF. The CDR3 nucleotides are TGTGCCAGCAGAAAGCTTTTGACTGGGCCTGAAGCTTTCTTT.

This clonotype was seen many times. V usage is TRBV20-1 and J usage is TRBJ2-7; D is perhaps TRBD1 (6 bases). The CDR3 consists of 14 residues. The V gene's germline CDR1 is DFQATT and CDR2 SNEGSKA (reference sequence). The V end lost 3 bases, the J end lost 4 bases, and 16 bases lay between the germline ends. CDR3: CSAREQGPTYEQYF. The CDR3 region has the DNA TGCAGTGCTAGGGAACAGGGACCAACTTACGAGCAGTACTTC.

This clonotype was found many times. V is TRBV7-2 and J is TRBJ1-2; 9 bases agree with TRBD1. The V and J ends lost 3 bases and 6 bases, in that order; junction bases with no gene match: 5. The V gene's germline CDR1 is SGHTA and CDR2 FQGNSA. The CDR3 runs to 14 residues. For the CDR3, the DNA is TGTGCCAGCAGCTTGGGGACAGGGCGGGATGGCTACACCTTC. It encodes CASSLGTGRDGYTF.

The chain combines TRBV14 with TRBJ2-7; 9 bases align to TRBD2. Unmatched junction bases numbered 5, after V lost 2 bases and J lost 0 bases. The CDR3 has 16 amino acids. Germline loops: CDR1 SGHDN, CDR2 FVKESK. CDR3 sequence reads: CASSQYSGLASYEQYF. As DNA, the CDR3 is TGTGCCAGCAGCCAATACTCGGGACTAGCCTCCTACGAGCAGTACTTC.

This clonotype has a count of ten or more. J is TRBJ1-1 and V is TRBV15; 8 bases match TRBD1. CDR1 and CDR2 from the germline V gene are LNHNV and YYDKDF (reference sequence). V was pared by 1 base and J by 3 bases, with 10 bases of the junction left unmatched. This CDR3 has 17 residues. CDR3 coding DNA: TGTGCCACCAGCAGAGTCCCAGGGGGCGACTACGACACTGAAGCTTTCTTT. This sequence encodes CATSRVPGGDYDTEAFF.

A note on this clonotype: Given a much more abundant clone one base away, this may be a read error. The rearrangement uses TRBV7-9 and TRBJ1-1; D is uncertain. Germline-derived CDR1 and CDR2 are SEHNR and FQNEAQ (reference sequence). CDR3 size: 13 residues. V was pared by 3 bases and J by 7 bases, with 12 bases between. The CDR3 loop reads CASSFITGLEAFF. The DNA for the CDR3 is TGTGCCAGCAGCTTTATTACCGGGCTTGAAGCTTTCTTT. Combining the CDR3 with reference TRBV7-9 and TRBJ1-1 gives the whole variable domain DTGVSQNPRHKITKRGQNVTFRCDPISEHNRLYWYRQTLGQGPEFLTYFQNEAQLEKSRLLSDRFSAERPKGSFSTLEIQRTEQGDSAMYLCASSFITGLEAFFGQGTRLTVV.

To note about this clonotype: An end of the junction does not agree with germline; a read error may underlie this. The chain links TRBV9 to TRBJ2-7, with TRBD1 matching 8 bases. This CDR3 spans 12 amino acids. Germline V lookup: CDR1 SGDLS, CDR2 YYNGEE. The CDR3 coding sequence is TGTGCCAGCAGCGCCAGCCCGGGACAGGTTCACTTC. It translates to CASSASPGQVHF.

CDR3 DNA sequence: TGTGCCAGCAGTAACCAGGCCTCTGGAAACACCATATATTTT. It is translated as CASSNQASGNTIYF. This chain uses TRBV25-1 with TRBJ1-3; the D is unclear. V dropped 5 bases and J dropped 0 bases, with 8 bases sitting between them. The germline gives CDR1 MGHDK, CDR2 SYGVNS. The CDR3 contains 14 residues.

This clonotype was seen ten or more times. This chain joins TRBV7-2 and TRBJ1-6; no clear D gene. This CDR3 spans 13 amino acids. The germline V gene has CDR1 SGHTA and CDR2 FQGNSA. V lost 2 bases and J 7 bases, leaving 6 bases between the germline ends. CDR3 sequence (DNA): TGTGCCAGCAGCTTATGGGAAAATTCACCCCTCCACTTT. The encoded protein is CASSLWENSPLHF.